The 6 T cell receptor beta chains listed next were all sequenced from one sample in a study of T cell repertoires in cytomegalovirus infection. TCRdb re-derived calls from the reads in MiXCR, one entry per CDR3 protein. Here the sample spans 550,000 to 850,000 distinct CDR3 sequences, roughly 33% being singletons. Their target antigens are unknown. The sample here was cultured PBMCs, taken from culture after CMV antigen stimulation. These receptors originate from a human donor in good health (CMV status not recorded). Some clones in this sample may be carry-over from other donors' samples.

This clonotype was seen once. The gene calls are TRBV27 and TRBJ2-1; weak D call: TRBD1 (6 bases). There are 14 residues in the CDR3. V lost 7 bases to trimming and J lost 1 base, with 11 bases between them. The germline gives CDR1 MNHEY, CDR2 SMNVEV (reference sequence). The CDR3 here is CASTDTGSYNEQFF. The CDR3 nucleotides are TGTGCCAGCACCGATACAGGGTCCTACAATGAGCAGTTCTTC.

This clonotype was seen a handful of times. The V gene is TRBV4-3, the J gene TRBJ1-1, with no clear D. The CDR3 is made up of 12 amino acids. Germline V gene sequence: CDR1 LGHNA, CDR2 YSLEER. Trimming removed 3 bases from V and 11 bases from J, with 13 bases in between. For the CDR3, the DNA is TGCGCCAGCAGCCAGTTCGGGGTTGGTGCTTTCTTT. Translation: CASSQFGVGAFF.

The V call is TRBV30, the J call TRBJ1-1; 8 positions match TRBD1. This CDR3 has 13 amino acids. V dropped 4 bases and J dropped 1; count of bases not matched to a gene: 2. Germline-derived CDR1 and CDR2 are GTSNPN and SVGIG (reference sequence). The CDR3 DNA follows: TGTGCCTGGAACAGGGGGACGAACACTGAAGCTTTCTTT. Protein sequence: CAWNRGTNTEAFF.

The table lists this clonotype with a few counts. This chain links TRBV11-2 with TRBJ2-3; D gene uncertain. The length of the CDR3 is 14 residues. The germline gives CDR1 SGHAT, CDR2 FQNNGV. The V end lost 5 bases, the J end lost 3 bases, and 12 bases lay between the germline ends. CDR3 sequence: CASSLFTQTDTQYF. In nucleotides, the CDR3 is TGTGCCAGCAGCCTCTTCACTCAAACAGATACGCAGTATTTT.

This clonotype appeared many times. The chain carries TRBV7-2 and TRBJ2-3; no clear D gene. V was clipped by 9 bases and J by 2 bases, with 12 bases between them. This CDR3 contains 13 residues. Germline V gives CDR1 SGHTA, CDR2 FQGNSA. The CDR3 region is CARAKLDTDTQYF. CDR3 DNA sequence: TGTGCCAGGGCAAAGCTAGACACAGATACGCAGTATTTT. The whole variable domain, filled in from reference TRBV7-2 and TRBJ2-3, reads GAGVSQSPSNKVTEKGKDVELRCDPISGHTALYWYRQSLGQGLEFLIYFQGNSAPDKSGLPSDRFSAERTGGSVSTLTIQRTQQEDSAVYLCARAKLDTDTQYFGPGTRLTVL.

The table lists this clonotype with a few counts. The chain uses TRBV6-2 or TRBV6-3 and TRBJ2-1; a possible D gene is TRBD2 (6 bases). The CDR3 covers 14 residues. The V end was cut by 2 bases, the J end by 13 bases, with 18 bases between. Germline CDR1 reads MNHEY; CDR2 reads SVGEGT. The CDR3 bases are TGTGCCAGCAGTTACCAAAGCGGGTCTGAGGAACAGTTCTTC. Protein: CASSYQSGSEEQFF.